Listed below are T cell receptor beta chains from one sample, sequenced in a study of beta chain features in type 1 diabetes. This table comes from immunoSEQ multiplex PCR, and its TCRdb copy is limited to in-frame clones, with some not included. The repertoire includes some 250,000 clones, approximately 15% of them detected once, and about 0.019% sits in the top ten. Material: naive CD4+ T cells from blood. The receptors shown here come from a man aged 25-45 years with type 1 diabetes. CDR3s include the opening cysteine and the closing phenylalanine or tryptophan. Each record gives: D gene, V gene, clone size, J gene, CDR3 DNA, CDR3 protein. D genes are given only for firm matches. Size values are once, few and many counts, or a class for expanded clones, and some rows have none.

>TRBD1|TRBV28|.|TRBJ1-1
TGTGCCAGCAGTTTATATAGGGGGCGCCGGACTGAAGCTTTCTTT
CASSLYRGRRTEAFF
>.|TRBV6-5|.|TRBJ2-5
TGTGCCAGCAGCCAGCAAGAGACCCAGTACTTC
CASSQQETQYF
>.|TRBV4-1|few|TRBJ1-5
TGCGCCAGCAGCCAGGGGCGGGGGTGGAATAGCAATCAGCCCCAGCATTTT
CASSQGRGWNSNQPQHF
>TRBD1|TRBV18|.|TRBJ1-1
TGTGCCAGCTCACTACAGGGGGCAAGTCAGTCGAACACTGAAGCTTTCTTT
CASSLQGASQSNTEAFF
>TRBD1|TRBV18|.|TRBJ2-5
TGTGCCAGCTCACGTACAGGGGACCAAGAGACCCAGTACTTC
CASSRTGDQETQYF
>TRBD1|TRBV2|few|TRBJ1-5
TGTGCCAGCAGTCGCGGACAGGGACATCAGCCCCAGCATTTT
CASSRGQGHQPQHF
>.|TRBV7-2|few|TRBJ2-1
TGTGCCAGCAGCTCCGGGACATACAATGAGCAGTTCTTC
CASSSGTYNEQFF
>TRBD2|TRBV9|.|TRBJ2-3
TGTGCCAGCAGCGGAGGGAGGGGAGATACGCAGTATTTT
CASSGGRGDTQYF
>.|TRBV5-1|.|TRBJ2-3
TGCGCCAGCAGCTTGGATACTTCGGGCACAGATACGCAGTATTTT
CASSLDTSGTDTQYF
>TRBD2|TRBV6-5|.|TRBJ2-5
TGTGCCAGCAGTTCTAGCGGGGGTGAGACCCAGTACTTC
CASSSSGGETQYF
>.|TRBV18|few|TRBJ2-1
TGTGCCAGCTCCCCCGACAGCGAGCAGTTCTTC
CASSPDSEQFF
>.|TRBV9|few|TRBJ2-1
TGTGCCAGCAGCGTAGGTAGGACTGGCAACAATGAGCAGTTCTTC
CASSVGRTGNNEQFF
>TRBD2|TRBV19|.|TRBJ2-7
TGTGCCAGTAGTATATCGGGGAGCGGGGGGCCACAGGCGCAGTACTTC
CASSISGSGGPQAQYF
>.|TRBV5-4|few|TRBJ1-2
TGTGCCAGCAGCTTGGGGGGCGGTCGGAGGGATGGCTACACCTTC
CASSLGGGRRDGYTF
>TRBD2|TRBV11-3|few|TRBJ2-5
TGTGCCAGCAGCTACAGCAGCGGGGGGCGGACCCAGTACTTC
CASSYSSGGRTQYF
>.|TRBV27|.|TRBJ2-5
TGTGCCAGCAGTTCGGACCCGGAGGGGACCCAGTACTTC
CASSSDPEGTQYF
>.|TRBV2|.|TRBJ2-7
TGTGCCAGCAGTGAAGACAGGGGAGGCGAGCAGTACTTC
CASSEDRGGEQYF
>.|TRBV7-9|few|TRBJ1-2
TGTGCCAGCAGTACGGAGGGGTATGGCTACACCTTC
CASSTEGYGYTF
>TRBD2|TRBV2|.|TRBJ2-1
TGTGCCAGCAACTCGGCGGGAGGGCCGTACAATGAGCAGTTCTTC
CASNSAGGPYNEQFF
>TRBD1|TRBV2|few|TRBJ2-2
TGTGCCAGCAGGGTCCGACAGGGCGGGGAGCTGTTTTTT
CASRVRQGGELFF
>TRBD1|TRBV5-6|.|TRBJ1-1
TGTGCCAGCAGGGGAAGGGACAGGGGGCGCGAGGGGGATGCTTTCTTT
CASRGRDRGREGDAFF
>.|TRBV19|.|TRBJ2-1
TGTGCCAGTAATGGCAGGGACCCCGCGGGGGAGCAGTTCTTC
CASNGRDPAGEQFF
>.|TRBV12-5|.|TRBJ1-6
TGTGCTAGTGGTTTTGTGGCGGGTAATTCACCCCTCCACTTT
CASGFVAGNSPLHF
>TRBD1|TRBV29-1|.|TRBJ2-3
TGCAGCGTTGAATCCAGGACAGGGGGCGGCACAGATACGCAGTATTTT
CSVESRTGGGTDTQYF
>.|TRBV2|.|TRBJ2-7
TGTGCCAGTCCACCTAAGCACCACGAGCAGTACTTC
CASPPKHHEQYF
>TRBD1|TRBV25-1|.|TRBJ2-5
TGTGCCAGCAGTGGGACAGGGGGAAGAGAGACCCAGTACTTC
CASSGTGGRETQYF
>TRBD1|TRBV19|few|TRBJ2-2
TGTGCCACTACTCAGGGGGCTGGCACCGGGGAGCTGTTTTTT
CATTQGAGTGELFF
>TRBD2|TRBV27|few|TRBJ2-3
TGTGCCAGCAGTTTACTAGCGGGAGGGGGATATACGCAGTATTTT
CASSLLAGGGYTQYF
>.|TRBV21-1|few|TRBJ2-1
TGTGCCAGCAGCCCTCGACAGGGGGCTTACAATGAGCAGTTCTTC
CASSPRQGAYNEQFF
>TRBD2|TRBV5-1|few|TRBJ2-3
TGCGCCAGCAGCCCCCAGGGCGGGGGAACAGATACGCAGTATTTT
CASSPQGGGTDTQYF
>.|TRBV5-6|.|TRBJ2-1
TGTGCCAGCAGCTTCCAGGGAAACTACAATGAGCAGTTCTTC
CASSFQGNYNEQFF
>TRBD1|TRBV15|.|TRBJ2-5
TGTGCCACCCGCCAGGACAGGGGGCTCCAAGAGACCCAGTACTTC
CATRQDRGLQETQYF
>TRBD1|TRBV2|few|TRBJ2-7
TGTGCCAGCAGGACCGGGACAGGTGGCGAGCAGTACTTC
CASRTGTGGEQYF
>TRBD1|TRBV9|few|TRBJ1-1
TGTGCCAGCAGCCCGACAGGGCCGAACACTGAAGCTTTCTTT
CASSPTGPNTEAFF
>TRBD2|TRBV7-8|.|TRBJ2-7
TGTGCCAGCAGGTCGACTAGCGGGAGAGAGTACGAGCAGTACTTC
CASRSTSGREYEQYF
>.|TRBV15|.|TRBJ2-3
TGTGCCACCAGCAGCCTCGGGGGCACAGATACGCAGTATTTT
CATSSLGGTDTQYF
>TRBD1|TRBV4-1|few|TRBJ2-3
TGCGCCAGCAGCCGGACAGGGGTCAGCACAGATACGCAGTATTTT
CASSRTGVSTDTQYF
>.|TRBV5-4|.|TRBJ2-3
TGTGCCAGCAGCTTCGAAATACAGAGAACAGATACGCAGTATTTT
CASSFEIQRTDTQYF
>TRBD2|TRBV7-9|.|TRBJ2-7
TGTGCCAGCAGCCACCCGGCTAGCGGGAGCTACGAGCAGTACTTC
CASSHPASGSYEQYF
>.|TRBV25-1|few|TRBJ2-2
TGTGCCAGCAGTGAACCTGGCAGCGTTGGCACCGGGGAGCTGTTTTTT
CASSEPGSVGTGELFF
>TRBD2|TRBV6-6|few|TRBJ2-5
TGTGCCAGCAGTCTCTCTAGCGGCGCGGGGGAGACCCAGTACTTC
CASSLSSGAGETQYF
>TRBD1|TRBV9|few|TRBJ1-5
TGTGCCAGCAGCGGTCGGGACAGGGGGCGCCTTAGGGGCAATCAGCCCCAGCATTTT
CASSGRDRGRLRGNQPQHF
>TRBD1|TRBV5-4|.|TRBJ1-6
TGTGCCAGCAGCTCCCCAACAGGGGGAAGTGGTTCACCCCTCCACTTT
CASSSPTGGSGSPLHF
>TRBD1|TRBV6-1|few|TRBJ2-6
TGTGCCAGCAGTGGCGGGACAGGGGTCTCTGGGGCCAACGTCCTGACTTTC
CASSGGTGVSGANVLTF
>.|TRBV30|few|TRBJ2-7
TGTGCCTGGAATAAGGCGAGGGACGAGCAGTACTTC
CAWNKARDEQYF
>TRBD1|TRBV29-1|few|TRBJ1-1
TGCAGCGTTGCGACAGGGGGTACTGAAGCTTTCTTT
CSVATGGTEAFF
>TRBD2|TRBV7-9|.|TRBJ2-1
TGTGCCAGCAGCTCATTTCGGACTAGCGGGAACTACAATGAGCAGTTCTTC
CASSSFRTSGNYNEQFF